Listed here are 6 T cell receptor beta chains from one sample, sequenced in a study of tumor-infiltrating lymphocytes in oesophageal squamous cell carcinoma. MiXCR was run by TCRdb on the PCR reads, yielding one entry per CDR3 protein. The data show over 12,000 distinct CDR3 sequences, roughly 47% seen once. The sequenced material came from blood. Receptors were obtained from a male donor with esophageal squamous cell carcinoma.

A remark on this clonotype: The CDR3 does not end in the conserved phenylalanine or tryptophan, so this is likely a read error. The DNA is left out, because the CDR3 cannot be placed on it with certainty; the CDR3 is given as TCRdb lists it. CDR3 sequence: CASSLAWGEQFFGP. The genes are TRBV7-9 and TRBJ2-3; the table assigns TRBD2, which was not confirmed against the DNA. Germline CDR1 and CDR2: SEHNR and FQNEAQ (reference sequence). The CDR3 is 14 amino acids long, termini counted.

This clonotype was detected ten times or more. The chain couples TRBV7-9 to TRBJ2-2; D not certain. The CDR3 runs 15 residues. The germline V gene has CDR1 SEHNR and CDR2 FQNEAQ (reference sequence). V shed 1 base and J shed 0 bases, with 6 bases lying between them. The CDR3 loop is CASSLGTANTGELFF. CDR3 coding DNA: TGTGCCAGCAGCTTAGGGACGGCGAACACCGGGGAGCTGTTTTTT. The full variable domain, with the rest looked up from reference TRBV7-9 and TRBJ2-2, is DTGVSQNPRHKITKRGQNVTFRCDPISEHNRLYWYRQTLGQGPEFLTYFQNEAQLEKSRLLSDRFSAERPKGSFSTLEIQRTEQGDSAMYLCASSLGTANTGELFFGEGSRLTVL.

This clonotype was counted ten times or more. DNA of the CDR3: TGTGCCAGCAGCCAGGGCCGGCGAGCGGTTGGAGATAAAGAGACCCAGTACTTC. Translation gives CASSQGRRAVGDKETQYF. This sequence joins TRBV4-2 and TRBJ2-5, with D possibly TRBD2 on 5 matching bases. This CDR3 contains 18 residues. CDR1 and CDR2 (germline): LGHNA, YNFKEQ. V lost 3 bases to trimming and J lost 3 bases, with 23 bases between them.

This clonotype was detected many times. As DNA, the CDR3 is TGTGCCAGCAGCCCTGAGGCACTAACGACTGAAGCTTTCTTT. Translating it yields CASSPEALTTEAFF. The chain has TRBV7-9 and TRBJ1-1; unclear D gene. This CDR3 contains 14 residues. With 5 bases removed from V and 5 bases from J, the gap between germline ends came to 15 bases. CDR1 and CDR2 from the germline V gene are SEHNR and FQNEAQ (reference sequence).

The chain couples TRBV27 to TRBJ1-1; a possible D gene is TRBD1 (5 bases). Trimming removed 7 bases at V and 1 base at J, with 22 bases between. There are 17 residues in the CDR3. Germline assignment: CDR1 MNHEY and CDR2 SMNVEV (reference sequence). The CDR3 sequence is CASMGGVGNVANTEAFF. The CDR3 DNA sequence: TGTGCCAGCATGGGAGGGGTGGGTAATGTGGCGAACACTGAAGCTTTCTTT.

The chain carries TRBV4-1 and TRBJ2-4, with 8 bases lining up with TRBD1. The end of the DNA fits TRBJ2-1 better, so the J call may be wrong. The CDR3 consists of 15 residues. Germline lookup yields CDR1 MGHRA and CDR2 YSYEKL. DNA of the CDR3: TGCGCCAGCAGCACACGGACAGGGACATGGCCTAGGCAGTTCTTC. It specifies CASSTRTGTWPRQFF.